Listed below are T cell receptor beta chains from one sample, sequenced in a study of blood T cell repertoires in COVID-19. Profiling relied on immunoSEQ multiplex PCR, and the TCRdb table lists in-frame clones only, not all of them. This sample has about 190,000 clones; roughly 91% occur once, and the top ten carry less than 5.5%. Sequences were obtained from peripheral blood. All receptors come from a human donor in a cohort sampled during active COVID-19. The CDR3 runs from the conserved cysteine through the conserved F or W. The D gene is left open where the match is weak. The listing skips clone size in some rows; elsewhere it reads once, few, many or a size class.

v_call	clone_size	d_call	j_call	cdr3_aa	cdr3_nt
TRBV7-2	-	TRBD2	TRBJ2-7	CASSARFAGDKYEQYF	TGTGCCAGCAGCGCCCGTTTCGCGGGAGATAAATACGAGCAGTACTTC
TRBV3-1/TRBV3-2	-	TRBD2	TRBJ2-7	CASSQCGRRGRPYEQYF	TGTGCCAGCAGCCAATGCGGGAGGAGGGGACGCCCCTACGAGCAGTACTTC
TRBV6-1	few	TRBD1	TRBJ2-4	CASSEKSGTEKNIQYF	TGTGCCAGCAGTGAAAAGTCCGGGACAGAGAAAAACATTCAGTACTTC
TRBV19	once	TRBD1	TRBJ2-2	CASESWDRKNTGELFF	TGTGCCAGTGAGTCCTGGGACAGGAAAAACACCGGGGAGCTGTTTTTT
TRBV9	-	-	TRBJ2-2	CASSQGGVFTGELFF	TGTGCCAGCAGCCAAGGAGGAGTTTTCACCGGGGAGCTGTTTTTT
TRBV29-1	-	-	TRBJ2-7	CSVRESSYEQYF	TGCAGCGTCAGGGAAAGCTCCTACGAGCAGTACTTC
TRBV3-1/TRBV3-2	-	-	TRBJ1-6	CASSQDGSPLHF	TGTGCCAGCAGCCAAGACGGTTCACCCCTCCACTTT
TRBV6-6	-	-	TRBJ1-2	CASSPPDYGYTF	TGTGCCAGCAGTCCTCCGGACTATGGCTACACCTTC
TRBV9	-	-	TRBJ2-7	CASSEGLTSFNDEQYF	TGTGCCAGCAGCGAGGGCCTGACTAGTTTCAATGACGAGCAGTACTTC
TRBV6-2/TRBV6-3	-	TRBD2	TRBJ2-7	CASRPSGSSSYEQYF	TGTGCCAGCAGGCCTAGCGGGAGTTCGTCCTACGAGCAGTACTTC
TRBV28	-	TRBD2	TRBJ2-1	CASTYSGRKYNEQFF	TGTGCCAGCACCTATAGCGGGAGGAAATACAATGAGCAGTTCTTC
TRBV12-5	-	-	TRBJ1-2	CASGLEHNGYTF	TGTGCTAGTGGTTTGGAACACAATGGCTACACCTTC
TRBV7-2	once	-	TRBJ1-2	CASSLIRTAGYTF	TGTGCCAGCAGCTTAATAAGGACAGCTGGCTACACCTTC
TRBV5-1	-	TRBD1	TRBJ1-2	CASSFDRGQYGYTF	TGCGCCAGCAGTTTCGACAGGGGACAATATGGCTACACCTTC
TRBV11-2	-	TRBD2	TRBJ2-7	CASSSRPGTSGGEQYF	TGTGCCAGCAGCTCCCGACCCGGGACTAGCGGAGGCGAGCAGTACTTC
TRBV18	-	-	TRBJ2-7	CASSGTQGSYEQYF	TGTGCCAGCTCAGGAACTCAGGGTTCCTACGAGCAGTACTTC
TRBV30	-	TRBD1	TRBJ1-5	CAWRAGQGSKSNQPQHF	TGTGCCTGGAGGGCCGGACAGGGGTCCAAGAGCAATCAGCCCCAGCATTTT
TRBV24-1	-	-	TRBJ1-2	CATSDFGQDYTF	TGTGCCACCAGTGATTTTGGTCAGGACTACACCTTC
TRBV7-6	-	-	TRBJ2-2	CASSPTGAGELFF	TGTGCCAGCAGCCCCACGGGGGCCGGGGAGCTGTTTTTT
TRBV24-1	-	TRBD1	TRBJ2-1	CATSDTRQGSYNEQFF	TGTGCCACCAGTGACACCAGACAGGGCTCCTACAATGAGCAGTTCTTC
TRBV7-9	-	TRBD2	TRBJ2-3	CASSEGTSDTDTQYF	TGTGCCAGCAGCGAGGGGACTAGCGACACAGATACGCAGTATTTT
TRBV18	-	-	TRBJ2-7	CASSSNYEQYF	TGTGCCAGCTCATCTAACTACGAGCAGTACTTC
TRBV27	-	TRBD1	TRBJ2-1	CASSRATGVVQGNEQFF	TGTGCCAGCAGCCGGGCGACAGGGGTTGTACAGGGTAATGAGCAGTTCTTC
TRBV7-2	-	-	TRBJ2-5	CASSLEGLWVAYF	TGTGCCAGCAGCTTAGAGGGGCTTTGGGTAGCGTACTTC
TRBV7-2	-	-	TRBJ1-6	CASSLYQGGGNSPLHF	TGTGCCAGCAGCTTATACCAGGGAGGAGGGAATTCACCCCTCCACTTT
TRBV4-3	-	TRBD1	TRBJ2-3	CASSPGQGRHTQYF	TGCGCCAGCAGCCCGGGACAGGGTAGACATACGCAGTATTTT
TRBV28	-	TRBD2	TRBJ2-3	CASSLGLDRPQTDTQYF	TGTGCCAGCAGTTTGGGACTAGATCGGCCCCAGACAGATACGCAGTATTTT
TRBV7-7	-	TRBD1	TRBJ1-5	CASSLARGPVQPQHF	TGTGCTAGCAGCTTGGCCAGGGGGCCGGTTCAGCCCCAGCATTTT
TRBV28	-	-	TRBJ2-7	CASSLQGTIHEQYF	TGTGCCAGCAGTTTACAGGGGACCATCCACGAGCAGTACTTC
TRBV19	-	TRBD2	TRBJ2-3	CASSSRTSGDTDTQYF	TGTGCCAGTAGTTCGCGGACTAGCGGGGACACAGATACGCAGTATTTT
TRBV7-6	-	TRBD2	TRBJ2-7	CASSPRLIGTTNYEQYF	TGTGCCAGCAGCCCCCGCCTAATCGGGACTACCAACTACGAGCAGTACTTC
TRBV10-2	few	TRBD1	TRBJ2-7	CASSLDRGGLYEQYF	TGCGCCAGCAGTCTTGACAGGGGAGGTTTGTACGAGCAGTACTTC
TRBV5-5	-	TRBD1	TRBJ1-1	CASSTGQANTEAFF	TGTGCCAGCAGCACGGGACAGGCCAACACTGAAGCTTTCTTT
TRBV4-1	once	TRBD1	TRBJ2-3	CASSHSGQGTDTQYF	TGCGCCAGCAGCCATTCGGGACAGGGGACAGATACGCAGTATTTT
TRBV7-9	once	-	TRBJ1-2	CASSLNSYGYTF	TGTGCCAGCAGCTTGAACAGCTATGGCTACACCTTC
TRBV5-6	-	TRBD1	TRBJ1-5	CASSRGQGSNQPQHF	TGTGCCAGCAGCCGGGGACAGGGTAGCAATCAGCCCCAGCATTTT
TRBV7-2	-	TRBD2	TRBJ2-5	CASSYLAAQETQYF	TGTGCCAGCAGCTACCTAGCGGCCCAAGAGACCCAGTACTTC
TRBV11-2	-	TRBD1	TRBJ1-6	CASSTGTVSTSPLHF	TGTGCCAGCAGCACCGGGACAGTGTCTACCTCACCCCTCCACTTT
TRBV3-1/TRBV3-2	-	TRBD1	TRBJ2-7	CASSQINRGSYEQYF	TGTGCCAGCAGCCAAATCAACAGGGGATCCTACGAGCAGTACTTC
TRBV5-1	-	TRBD2	TRBJ2-3	CASSFGTSESDTQYF	TGCGCCAGCAGCTTCGGGACTAGCGAGTCAGATACGCAGTATTTT
TRBV5-6	-	-	TRBJ2-1	CASSLAPSATNEQFF	TGTGCCAGCAGCTTGGCGCCTAGCGCTACCAATGAGCAGTTCTTC
TRBV28	-	TRBD1	TRBJ1-4	CASSAPTGVEGNEKLFF	TGTGCCAGCAGTGCCCCGACAGGGGTCGAGGGTAATGAAAAACTGTTTTTT
TRBV27	-	-	TRBJ2-7	CASSPLYGPSYEQYF	TGTGCCAGCAGTCCACTATACGGTCCCTCCTACGAGCAGTACTTC
TRBV27	-	-	TRBJ2-3	CASSLMAQYTDTQYF	TGTGCCAGCAGTTTAATGGCTCAGTACACAGATACGCAGTATTTT
TRBV4-3	-	-	TRBJ2-7	CASSQAGEQYF	TGCGCCAGCAGCCAAGCAGGCGAGCAGTACTTC
TRBV4-3	-	TRBD2	TRBJ2-7	CASSQESPSGRNRPYEQYF	TGCGCCAGCAGCCAAGAATCCCCTAGCGGGAGGAACAGACCCTACGAGCAGTACTTC
TRBV20-1	-	-	TRBJ2-5	CSGAQQETQYF	TGCAGTGGGGCACAGCAAGAGACCCAGTACTTC
TRBV13	-	TRBD2	TRBJ2-3	CASSFLTSGGRGTDTQYF	TGTGCCAGCAGCTTCCTGACTAGCGGGGGCCGAGGCACAGATACGCAGTATTTT
TRBV7-6	once	TRBD2	TRBJ2-7	CASSLAHGGNYEQYF	TGTGCCAGCAGCTTAGCGCACGGGGGGAACTACGAGCAGTACTTC
TRBV7-9	-	-	TRBJ1-2	CASSSYRALDYGYTF	TGTGCCAGCAGCTCCTACAGGGCTTTGGACTATGGCTACACCTTC
TRBV4-3	-	-	TRBJ1-5	CASSQGVYSNQPQHF	TGCGCCAGCAGCCAAGGAGTTTATAGCAATCAGCCCCAGCATTTT
TRBV9	-	TRBD2	TRBJ2-1	CASSVGGLAGGRNEQFF	TGTGCCAGCAGCGTAGGAGGACTAGCGGGGGGCCGCAATGAGCAGTTCTTC
TRBV2	-	-	TRBJ1-2	CASSEYEGYTF	TGTGCCAGCAGTGAATATGAGGGCTACACCTTC
TRBV5-1	-	TRBD1	TRBJ1-1	CASSFTGDVTEAFF	TGCGCCAGCAGCTTTACAGGGGACGTCACTGAAGCTTTCTTT
TRBV3-1/TRBV3-2	-	TRBD1	TRBJ1-6	CASSQTGIQSPLHF	TGTGCCAGCAGCCAGACAGGGATTCAATCACCCCTCCACTTT
TRBV7-9	-	TRBD1	TRBJ1-1	CASSWGQGAFFNTEAFF	TGTGCCAGCAGCTGGGGACAGGGGGCTTTTTTCAACACTGAAGCTTTCTTT
TRBV5-6	-	TRBD1	TRBJ2-5	CASSSPGQGGETQYF	TGTGCCAGCAGCTCACCGGGACAGGGTGGAGAGACCCAGTACTTC
TRBV14	-	-	TRBJ1-2	CASSQQEGYGYTF	TGTGCCAGCAGCCAACAGGAGGGCTATGGCTACACCTTC